This T cell receptor beta chain was sequenced for a study of shared clonotypes between healthy human individuals. Turning to the study itself: Aged between 18 and 49, the donors were a couple of women and a few men. Donors had three CD4 naive, three CD4 memory, two CD8 naive and one CD8 memory plate apiece. Study outcomes and limitations: Approximately 4.9% of naive CD4 clonotypes were shared across a handful of donors.

On this clone itself: Its antigen is not identified.

CDR1 and CDR2 (germline): MDHEN, SYDVKM. Deletions cut 4 bases from V and 6 bases from J, with 10 bases between. CDR3 length equals 12 residues. The assay was carried out at the deep level. Using immunoSEQ multiplex PCR, the repertoire was profiled, and TCRdb retains in-frame clones only, with some absent. The table lists hundreds of thousands of clones, around 73% of them singletons. Sample: memory CD4+ T cells sorted from blood. Subset: CD45RA-negative fraction. This receptor was taken from a woman under 40 in good health. This chain links TRBV28 with TRBJ2-7; D not certain. CDR3 DNA: TGTGCCAGCAGTTCCCTCAGCCGCGAGCAGTACTTC. Translation gives CASSSLSREQYF.